The 18 T cell receptor beta chains in this list originate from one sample, sequenced in a study of blood T cell repertoires in COVID-19. TCRdb's copy holds only in-frame clones and misses some; the assay was immunoSEQ multiplex PCR. The table shows about 370,000 clones, with about 90% occurring only once. Sequences were obtained from peripheral blood. The receptors were sampled from a woman aged 25 to 39 with COVID-19, enrolled during active disease.

The J gene is TRBJ2-2, the V gene TRBV6-5; D might be TRBD2 (6 bases). The CDR3 is made up of 16 amino acids. Trimming removed 4 bases at V and 5 bases at J, with 17 bases between. CDR1 and CDR2 (germline): MNHEY, SVGAGI. The CDR3 is CASSLMPGRDTGELFF. The CDR3 DNA reads TGTGCCAGCAGTTTAATGCCCGGGAGAGATACCGGGGAGCTGTTTTTT.

The genes are TRBV30 and TRBJ1-5; 8 nucleotides agree with TRBD1. The CDR3 contains 14 residues. Looked up from germline, CDR1 is GTSNPN and CDR2 is SVGIG (reference sequence). Trimming removed 2 bases from V and 4 bases from J; junction bases left unmatched: 4. CDR3 nucleotides: TGTGCCTGGAGTACCGGACAGGGTAATCAGCCCCAGCATTTT. Its protein product is CAWSTGQGNQPQHF. Combining the CDR3 with reference TRBV30 and TRBJ1-5 gives the whole variable domain SQTIHQWPATLVQPVGSPLSLECTVEGTSNPNLYWYRQAAGRGLQLLFYSVGIGQISSEVPQNLSASRPQDRQFILSSKKLLLSDSGFYLCAWSTGQGNQPQHFGDGTRLSIL.

This chain links TRBV25-1 with TRBJ2-7, with TRBD2 matching over 7 bases. In germline, CDR1 is MGHDK, CDR2 SYGVNS. The ends lost 2 bases at V and 0 bases at J; junction bases unmatched: 1. This CDR3 spans 14 amino acids. The CDR3 protein is CASSESGDSYEQYF. The CDR3, as DNA: TGTGCCAGCAGTGAAAGCGGGGACTCCTACGAGCAGTACTTC.

The chain employs TRBV19 and TRBJ1-1; D unclear. Germline assignment: CDR1 LNHDA and CDR2 SQIVND (reference sequence). The CDR3 has 13 amino acids. Trimming took 6 bases from V and 4 from J, leaving 12 bases between them. Here the CDR3 DNA reads TGTGCCAGTAGACCCGGGGTTGGCACTGAAGCTTTCTTT. As protein: CASRPGVGTEAFF. The full variable domain, with the rest looked up from reference TRBV19 and TRBJ1-1, is DGGITQSPKYLFRKEGQNVTLSCEQNLNHDAMYWYRQDPGQGLRLIYYSQIVNDFQKGDIAEGYSVSREKKESFPLTVTSAQKNPTAFYLCASRPGVGTEAFFGQGTRLTVV.

This chain connects TRBV10-3 to TRBJ2-5; D is perhaps TRBD1 (6 bases). The germline V gene has CDR1 ENHRY and CDR2 SYGVKD. CDR3 length: 14 amino acids. V dropped 4 bases and J dropped 5 bases, with 14 bases sitting between them. The CDR3 sequence: CAISGGRGSETQYF. The CDR3 DNA sequence: TGTGCCATCAGTGGAGGCAGGGGTTCGGAGACCCAGTACTTC.

The gene calls are TRBV6-2 or TRBV6-3 and TRBJ2-1, with D hard to call. V was trimmed by 4 bases and J by 8 bases, leaving 6 bases between them. Germline V lookup: CDR1 MNHEY, CDR2 SVGEGT. The CDR3 totals 11 residues. The CDR3 is CASSSGHEQFF. The CDR3 region has the DNA TGTGCCAGCAGTTCCGGTCATGAGCAGTTCTTC.

The chain carries TRBV6-5 and TRBJ1-6; no clear D. CDR3 length: 15 residues. The V gene lost 0 bases and the J gene lost 10 bases, with 13 bases spanning the gap. The germline CDR1 and CDR2 sequences are MNHEY and SVGAGI. This CDR3 reads CASSYSIGSGSPLHF. As DNA, the CDR3 is TGTGCCAGCAGTTACTCGATAGGGAGTGGGTCACCCCTCCACTTT.

The chain carries TRBV9 and TRBJ1-4; 11 bases match TRBD1. Germline V gene sequence: CDR1 SGDLS, CDR2 YYNGEE. The CDR3 extends over 20 amino acids. The V segment lost 4 bases and the J segment 0 bases; nucleotides outside the gene matches: 14. The CDR3 is CASSPSPLGQGVATNEKLFF. CDR3 bases: TGTGCCAGCAGCCCTTCCCCTTTGGGACAGGGGGTTGCAACTAATGAAAAACTGTTTTTT.

The chain links TRBV7-8 to TRBJ1-1, with D possibly being TRBD1 (5 bases). The V gene's germline CDR1 is SGHVS and CDR2 FQNEAQ. This CDR3 contains 15 residues. The germline V and J ends were trimmed by 2 bases and 1 base, with 11 bases remaining between them. CDR3 sequence (DNA): TGTGCCAGCAGCTTATCAGGACACCAGAACACTGAAGCTTTCTTT. Protein: CASSLSGHQNTEAFF.

The V call is TRBV28, the J call TRBJ1-2; D is unclear. The V gene's germline CDR1 is MDHEN and CDR2 SYDVKM. V lost 3 bases and J 4 bases, leaving 12 bases between the germline ends. The length of the CDR3 is 14 residues. The CDR3 bases are TGTGCCAGCAGTTTTATGGCGGATGGCTATGGCTACACCTTC. It specifies CASSFMADGYGYTF.

The gene calls are TRBV4-3 and TRBJ1-6; 10 nucleotides line up with TRBD1. The ends lost 3 bases at V and 1 base at J; junction bases unmatched: 6. Germline CDR1 is LGHNA and CDR2 is YSLEER. CDR3 size: 18 residues. CDR3 nucleotides: TGCGCCAGCAGCCACTTATCGGGACAGGGGTCCTATAATTCACCCCTCCACTTT. This translates into CASSHLSGQGSYNSPLHF.

This clone came up a few times. This sequence joins TRBV4-1 and TRBJ1-1; 7 bases map to TRBD1. The CDR3 contains 13 residues. The germline gives CDR1 MGHRA, CDR2 YSYEKL. Trimming took 4 bases from V and 6 from J; bases not matched to a gene: 5. This chain's CDR3 is CASSPQGESEAFF. As DNA, the CDR3 is TGCGCCAGCAGCCCGCAGGGGGAATCTGAAGCTTTCTTT.

This sequence joins TRBV5-4 and TRBJ2-2; D is possibly TRBD1 (6 bases). The V end was cut by 4 bases, the J end by 7 bases, with 17 bases between. CDR1 is SGHNT, CDR2 YYREEE, per germline (reference sequence). This CDR3 comprises 15 residues. The CDR3 bases are TGTGCCAGCAGCCAGAAAACAGGGATCAGCGGGGAGCTGTTTTTT. This translates into CASSQKTGISGELFF.

This clone was observed once. This rearrangement joins TRBV9 to TRBJ2-1, with 8 bases identical to TRBD2. CDR3 length equals 15 residues. The germline V gene encodes CDR1 SGDLS and CDR2 YYNGEE. V shed 4 bases and J 0 bases; nucleotides not matched to a gene: 3. In DNA, the CDR3 is TGTGCCAGCAGCCCGGGGACTAGCTCCTACAATGAGCAGTTCTTC. As protein: CASSPGTSSYNEQFF.

The chain links TRBV2 to TRBJ2-3; the D gene is possibly TRBD2 (6 bases). V was pared by 7 bases and J by 6 bases, with 17 bases between. CDR1 SNHLY and CDR2 FYNNEI come from the germline V gene. The CDR3 is 14 residues long. This CDR3 is CASNWGGMGDTQYF. CDR3 DNA: TGTGCCAGCAATTGGGGAGGAATGGGGGATACGCAGTATTTT.

This clone was detected a few times. The chain uses TRBV7-2 and TRBJ1-4, with 8 bases fitting TRBD1. The CDR3 is 14 residues long. Per the germline V gene, CDR1 is SGHTA and CDR2 is FQGNSA. Trimming cost V 5 bases and J 8 bases; bases outside gene matches: 7. The CDR3 reads CASSQGQAGEKLFF. Written as DNA, the CDR3 is TGTGCCAGCAGCCAGGGACAGGCGGGCGAAAAACTGTTTTTT.

The CDR3 sequence: CACPSRSGSNEKLFF. CDR3 in DNA: TGTGCCTGCCCATCCCGCAGTGGCTCTAATGAAAAACTGTTTTTT. The chain recombines TRBV30 with TRBJ1-4, with D unclear. The germline V gene encodes CDR1 GTSNPN and CDR2 SVGIG (reference sequence). The CDR3 is 15 amino acids. V lost 6 bases to trimming and J lost 3 bases, with 17 bases between them.

V is TRBV5-4 and J is TRBJ1-1; 7 bases are shared with TRBD1. V trimming: 4 bases; J trimming: 8 bases; junction bases outside the gene matches: 5. In germline, CDR1 is SGHNT, CDR2 YYREEE (reference sequence). The CDR3 extends over 12 amino acids. The DNA for the CDR3 is TGTGCCAGCAGCGGCGGGGACAGAGAAGCTTTCTTT. This encodes CASSGGDREAFF.